The 6 T cell receptor beta chains presented below share a single source sample, sequenced in a study of blood T cell repertoires in COVID-19. The repertoire was sequenced with immunoSEQ multiplex PCR; TCRdb's copy has only in-frame clones and lacks some. The data show 200,000 to 300,000 clones, around nine tenths seen once. Sequenced sample: peripheral blood. The receptors here all came from a man aged 25 to 40 with COVID-19, enrolled during active disease.

The CDR3 loop is CASRDRGHSYGYTF. The DNA of the CDR3 is TGTGCCAGCAGGGACAGGGGGCATAGCTATGGCTACACCTTC. The V call is TRBV2, the J call TRBJ1-2; 11 bases line up with TRBD1. CDR3 length equals 14 residues. V lost 6 bases to trimming and J lost 4 bases; unmatched junction nucleotides: 4. Germline CDR1 is SNHLY and CDR2 is FYNNEI.

This chain uses TRBV7-2 with TRBJ2-3; D unclear. The CDR3 has 12 amino acids. The V gene lost 5 bases and the J gene lost 7 bases, with 10 bases spanning the gap. Germline CDR1 reads SGHTA; CDR2 reads FQGNSA. CDR3 coding DNA: TGTGCCAGCAGCCGAGAGACACATACGCAGTATTTT. Residues: CASSRETHTQYF.

The V gene is TRBV9, the J gene TRBJ2-5; D may be TRBD2 (5 bases). Trimming stripped 3 bases from V and 2 bases from J, with 20 bases between. Per the germline V gene, CDR1 is SGDLS and CDR2 is YYNGEE. CDR3 length equals 17 residues. This CDR3 reads CASSAGARRTAQETQYF. CDR3 in DNA: TGTGCCAGCAGCGCCGGCGCTAGGAGGACCGCACAAGAGACCCAGTACTTC.

This clone appeared a single time. J is TRBJ2-5 and V is TRBV12-5, with 11 bases fitting TRBD2. CDR1 and CDR2 (germline): LGHNT, FRNRAP. The CDR3 length is 17 residues. With V trimmed by 2 bases and J by 5 bases, 10 bases remained unmatched. The CDR3 DNA reads TGTGCTAGTGGTTTGCCCAACGGACTAGCGGGTAGGGAGACCCAGTACTTC. Its translation: CASGLPNGLAGRETQYF.

The V call is TRBV6-1, the J call TRBJ2-6; D unclear. Trimming removed 4 bases at V and 0 bases at J, with 10 bases between. Germline V gene data show CDR1 as MNHNS and CDR2 as SASEGT. The CDR3 length is 16 residues. The CDR3 here is CASSVPNFSGANVLTF. The DNA of the CDR3 is TGTGCCAGCAGTGTACCTAACTTCTCTGGGGCCAACGTCCTGACTTTC.

The chain joins TRBV29-1 to TRBJ1-6; D is unclear. This CDR3 is built from 15 residues. CDR1 and CDR2 (germline): SQVTM, ANQGSEA. V lost 6 bases and J lost 5, with 17 bases in between. The CDR3 DNA reads as TGCAGCGTCAAGGAACACGGAGGTAATAATTCACCCCTCCACTTT. Residues: CSVKEHGGNNSPLHF.